Presented here are 28 T cell receptor beta chains from one specimen sequenced in a study of T cell responses to AZD1222 COVID-19 vaccine. Assay: immunoSEQ multiplex PCR; the TCRdb copy retains only in-frame clones and omits some. The sample holds 150,000 to 160,000 clones; approximately 86% are singletons and the top ten take 5.5% to 7%. The input for sequencing was peripheral blood, taken after recovery from COVID-19. The receptors come from an adult who had recovered from COVID-19.

This chain joins TRBV11-3 and TRBJ2-5; D call uncertain. CDR1 is SGHNT and CDR2 is YENEEA in the germline V gene. Deletions cut 5 bases from V and 3 bases from J, with 16 bases between. The CDR3 consists of 15 residues. CDR3 nucleotide sequence: TGTGCCAGCAGCAACTCCCCGACCTGGGAAGAGACCCAGTACTTC. It is translated as CASSNSPTWEETQYF.

The V gene is TRBV20-1, the J gene TRBJ2-1; the D is unclear. Trimming shortened V by 3 bases and J by 5 bases, and 2 bases separated the two germline ends. Germline V gene lookup returns CDR1 DFQATT and CDR2 SNEGSKA (reference sequence). The CDR3 is 10 amino acids. The CDR3 nucleotides are TGCAGTGCTAGTAACAATGAGCAGTTCTTC. Amino acids: CSASNNEQFF.

In this sample, this clone turned up a few times. The chain joins TRBV7-3 to TRBJ1-1; D is possibly TRBD1 (5 bases). The CDR3 sequence is 14 residues long. The germline gives CDR1 SGHTA, CDR2 FQGTGA. V gave up 2 bases and J gave up 3 bases, with 10 bases separating them. CDR3 coding DNA: TGTGCCAGCAGCTTATGGCAGGGACACACTGAAGCTTTCTTT. Its protein product is CASSLWQGHTEAFF.

The chain couples TRBV7-2 to TRBJ2-3; 9 bases are shared with TRBD2. The V and J ends lost 4 bases and 5 bases, in that order; junction bases with no gene match: 7. The CDR3 consists of 15 residues. The germline gives CDR1 SGHTA, CDR2 FQGNSA. Here the CDR3 DNA reads TGTGCCAGCAGCTCCCAGACTAGCGGCGGAGATACGCAGTATTTT. This gives the protein CASSSQTSGGDTQYF.

The V gene is TRBV19, the J gene TRBJ2-1; the D gene is possibly TRBD2 (5 bases). The V end was cut by 0 bases, the J end by 8 bases, with 17 bases between. The CDR3 totals 16 residues. Germline CDR1 is LNHDA and CDR2 is SQIVND (reference sequence). CDR3 loop: CASSIEVQRHAHEQFF. As DNA, the CDR3 is TGTGCCAGTAGTATAGAGGTCCAGCGGCACGCGCATGAGCAGTTCTTC.

V is TRBV6-1 and J is TRBJ2-3, with a weak D call TRBD2 (5 bases). The V end was cut by 0 bases, the J end by 2 bases, with 12 bases between. Per the germline V gene, CDR1 is MNHNS and CDR2 is SASEGT. This CDR3 spans 16 amino acids. Here the CDR3 DNA reads TGTGCCAGCAGTGAAGCGTGGAGGTTCTTCACAGATACGCAGTATTTT. Encoded protein: CASSEAWRFFTDTQYF.

About this clone itself: Additional DNA sequences in this sample encode the identical CDR3. The J gene is TRBJ2-7, the V gene TRBV4-2; perhaps TRBD1 as D (5 bases). V lost 0 bases and J lost 1, with 10 bases in between. Per germline, CDR1 LGHNA and CDR2 YNFKEQ. The CDR3 totals 15 residues. The CDR3 region is CASSQDPAGSYEQYF. CDR3 bases: TGTGCCAGCAGCCAAGATCCAGCAGGGTCCTACGAGCAGTACTTC.

This chain uses TRBV5-1 with TRBJ1-4, with TRBD1 as a possible D gene (5 bases). From germline, CDR1 is SGHRS and CDR2 YFSETQ. V gave up 0 bases and J gave up 5 bases, with 11 bases separating them. The CDR3 runs to 15 residues. The chain's CDR3 is CASSLEGPANEKLFF. The CDR3, as DNA: TGCGCCAGCAGCTTGGAGGGACCGGCAAATGAAAAACTGTTTTTT. Filled out from reference TRBV5-1 and TRBJ1-4, the complete variable domain reads KAGVTQTPRYLIKTRGQQVTLSCSPISGHRSVSWYQQTPGQGLQFLFEYFSETQRNKGNFPGRFSGRQFSNSRSEMNVSTLELGDSALYLCASSLEGPANEKLFFGSGTQLSVL.

The rearrangement uses TRBV5-1 and TRBJ2-3, with D possibly TRBD1 on 5 matching bases. The CDR3 extends over 14 amino acids. V lost 0 bases, J lost 2 bases, and 7 bases lay in between. Germline lookup yields CDR1 SGHRS and CDR2 YFSETQ. CDR3 coding DNA: TGCGCCAGCAGCTTGGTGACAGACACAGATACGCAGTATTTT. This codes for CASSLVTDTDTQYF.

V gene TRBV6-4 combines with J gene TRBJ2-3, with no clear D. The CDR3 covers 14 residues. Germline CDR1 MRHNA, CDR2 SNTAGT. Deletions cut 5 bases from V and 2 bases from J, with 11 bases between. In nucleotides, the CDR3 is TGTGCCAGCAGTTTGCGGATCTTCACAGATACGCAGTATTTT. It codes for CASSLRIFTDTQYF.

This clone showed up just once. The gene calls are TRBV3-1 (or the pseudogene TRBV3-2) and TRBJ2-3; 7 bases line up with TRBD1. This CDR3 is 15 amino acids long. Germline trimming cut 4 bases from V and 5 bases from J; bases unmatched to any gene: 9. Germline CDR1 is LGHDT and CDR2 is YNNKEL (reference sequence). CDR3 DNA: TGTGCCAGCAGCCCACGAAGGGGGCGATTAGATACGCAGTATTTT. Translating it yields CASSPRRGRLDTQYF.

The table lists this clone with a count of one. V is TRBV18 and J is TRBJ1-2, with D unresolved. The CDR3 contains 12 residues. In germline, CDR1 is KGHSH, CDR2 LQKENI. V shed 2 bases and J shed 4 bases, with 5 bases lying between them. The CDR3 DNA follows: TGTGCCAGCTCACCAGGGGTCTATGGCTACACCTTC. Translated, it gives CASSPGVYGYTF.

The rearrangement joins TRBV7-6 to TRBJ2-7; maybe TRBD1 (5 bases). The germline V and J ends were trimmed by 1 base and 6 bases, with 25 bases remaining between them. CDR3 length: 18 residues. Germline CDR1 is SGHVS and CDR2 is FNYEAQ. The CDR3 region is CASSLVPRERQSRGEQYF. The CDR3 DNA is TGTGCCAGCAGCTTAGTCCCCAGAGAAAGACAGAGTCGCGGCGAGCAGTACTTC.

This clone appeared a single time. The CDR3 does not close with the conserved phenylalanine or tryptophan, likely indicating a read error. The DNA is omitted, as the CDR3 cannot be located on it reliably, and the CDR3 follows TCRdb's listing. The chain uses TRBV6-5 and TRBJ2-4; the table's TRBD1 call for D was not verified on the DNA. Termini included, the CDR3 measures 11 amino acids. Germline values: CDR1 MNHEY, CDR2 SVGAGI. Here the CDR3 reads CASGEQGLNSL.

The chain combines TRBV19 with TRBJ2-3, with 8 bases aligning to TRBD1. The CDR3 has 15 amino acids. V lost 8 bases to trimming and J lost 5 bases; unmatched junction nucleotides: 12. Germline V gene sequence: CDR1 LNHDA, CDR2 SQIVND (reference sequence). The CDR3 loop is CASQPGRGLGDTQYF. CDR3 sequence (DNA): TGTGCCAGTCAGCCAGGCAGGGGGCTCGGAGATACGCAGTATTTT.

This clone has a single count. This chain uses TRBV19 with TRBJ1-5; possibly TRBD1 for D (6 bases). CDR3 length: 14 residues. Germline values: CDR1 LNHDA, CDR2 SQIVND (reference sequence). V gave up 5 bases and J gave up 4 bases, with 12 bases separating them. CDR3 in amino acids: CASSHRTANQPQHF. CDR3 in DNA: TGTGCCAGTAGTCATCGGACAGCTAATCAGCCCCAGCATTTT. The full variable domain, with the rest looked up from reference TRBV19 and TRBJ1-5, is DGGITQSPKYLFRKEGQNVTLSCEQNLNHDAMYWYRQDPGQGLRLIYYSQIVNDFQKGDIAEGYSVSREKKESFPLTVTSAQKNPTAFYLCASSHRTANQPQHFGDGTRLSIL.

The chain uses TRBV19 and TRBJ1-2; 12 positions match TRBD1. V trimming: 3 bases; J trimming: 8 bases; junction bases outside the gene matches: 13. The CDR3 length is 17 residues. Germline CDR1 LNHDA, CDR2 SQIVND (reference sequence). CDR3 sequence: CASSIGSGTGGVKGYTF. Written as DNA, the CDR3 is TGTGCCAGTAGTATCGGTTCAGGGACAGGGGGCGTGAAAGGCTACACCTTC.

This chain joins TRBV28 and TRBJ2-7; TRBD2 matches 7 bases. There are 13 residues in the CDR3. Trimming removed 2 bases from V and 5 bases from J; junction bases left unmatched: 3. Germline CDR1 reads MDHEN; CDR2 reads SYDVKM. The CDR3: CASSLGTNDEQYF. As DNA, the CDR3 is TGTGCCAGCAGTTTAGGGACTAACGACGAGCAGTACTTC.

The chain uses TRBV5-8 and TRBJ2-3; D might be TRBD1 (6 bases). The CDR3 has 16 residues. V lost 0 bases and J 3 bases, leaving 14 bases between the germline ends. The V gene's germline CDR1 is SGHTS and CDR2 YDEGEE. CDR3 in amino acids: CASSLAGQGSTDTQYF. The CDR3 bases are TGTGCCAGCAGCTTGGCCGGGCAGGGGAGTACAGATACGCAGTATTTT.

CDR3 nucleotides: TGTGCCAGCAGCTTAGGGGGGAAGGTCTATGGCTACACCTTC. Residues: CASSLGGKVYGYTF. V and J are TRBV7-8 and TRBJ1-2; D might be TRBD1 (5 bases). The germline CDR1 and CDR2 sequences are SGHVS and FQNEAQ. Trimming left V 1 base short and J 4 bases short, with 10 bases between. CDR3 length: 14 amino acids.

V and J are TRBV28 and TRBJ2-3, with a possible D match to TRBD1 (5 bases). The germline CDR1 and CDR2 sequences are MDHEN and SYDVKM. CDR3 length: 15 residues. Trimming shortened V by 2 bases and J by 0 bases, and 9 bases separated the two germline ends. This CDR3 is CASSLGAPSTDTQYF. Written as DNA, the CDR3 is TGTGCCAGCAGTTTAGGGGCCCCCAGCACAGATACGCAGTATTTT.

This clone was counted at least ten times. This chain connects TRBV2 to TRBJ1-2; D not resolved. The V end was cut by 8 bases, the J end by 2 bases, with 9 bases between. The germline V gene has CDR1 SNHLY and CDR2 FYNNEI. The CDR3 runs to 12 residues. DNA for the CDR3: TGTGCCAGCGGCGACACCAACTATGGCTACACCTTC. Encoded protein: CASGDTNYGYTF.

The rearrangement joins TRBV5-1 to TRBJ1-2; unclear D gene. CDR1 and CDR2 from the germline V gene are SGHRS and YFSETQ. Trimming left V 5 bases short and J 3 bases short, with 14 bases between. The CDR3 sequence is 14 residues long. In nucleotides, the CDR3 is TGCGCCAGCAGACCTGGGTCTAGGCACTATGGCTACACCTTC. Translated: CASRPGSRHYGYTF.

V gene TRBV19 combines with J gene TRBJ1-1; maybe TRBD1 (5 bases). Germline V gene sequence: CDR1 LNHDA, CDR2 SQIVND (reference sequence). The CDR3 extends over 16 amino acids. Trimming cost V 6 bases and J 0 bases, with 17 bases left between them. The CDR3 nucleotides read TGTGCCAGTAGAAAGGCCAGGGTGGACTTGAACACTGAAGCTTTCTTT. It translates to CASRKARVDLNTEAFF. Based on the CDR3 plus reference TRBV19 and TRBJ1-1, the full variable domain is DGGITQSPKYLFRKEGQNVTLSCEQNLNHDAMYWYRQDPGQGLRLIYYSQIVNDFQKGDIAEGYSVSREKKESFPLTVTSAQKNPTAFYLCASRKARVDLNTEAFFGQGTRLTVV.

The genes are TRBV2 and TRBJ2-3; possibly TRBD2 for D (6 bases). In germline, CDR1 is SNHLY, CDR2 FYNNEI. CDR3 length: 14 residues. Trimming pared 4 bases from V and 1 base from J, leaving 9 bases between. Written as DNA, the CDR3 is TGTGCCAGCAGTGTCGAGCGGGGCACAGATACGCAGTATTTT. This sequence encodes CASSVERGTDTQYF.

This chain uses TRBV11-2 with TRBJ1-1; D might be TRBD1 (6 bases). Trimming pared 6 bases from V and 7 bases from J, leaving 15 bases between. In germline, CDR1 is SGHAT, CDR2 FQNNGV. The CDR3 consists of 13 residues. The CDR3 sequence: CASSVVRGGEAFF. CDR3 sequence (DNA): TGTGCCAGCAGTGTAGTCAGGGGAGGTGAAGCTTTCTTT.

The rearrangement joins TRBV13 to TRBJ1-1; D remains unclear. Per germline, CDR1 PRHDT and CDR2 FYEKMQ (reference sequence). With 6 bases removed from V and 4 bases from J, the gap between germline ends came to 15 bases. CDR3 size: 14 residues. The CDR3 region has the DNA TGTGCCAGCAGGATTAGGCACTGGGGCACTGAAGCTTTCTTT. Translation gives CASRIRHWGTEAFF.

The CDR3 loop is CASSQPGQGRKVVYKVNTEAFF. The CDR3 DNA reads as TGTGCCAGCAGCCAACCGGGACAGGGGCGAAAGGTGGTGTACAAGGTGAACACTGAAGCTTTCTTT. The gene calls are TRBV6-2 or TRBV6-3 and TRBJ1-1; 10 bases match TRBD1. Per the germline V gene, CDR1 is MNHEY and CDR2 is SVGEGT. J lost 0 bases, V lost 6 bases, and 25 bases had no gene match. The CDR3 is made up of 22 amino acids.